This TCR beta chain was captured in a study of blood T cell repertoires in COVID-19. The method was immunoSEQ multiplex PCR; TCRdb's version includes in-frame clones alone and lacks a portion of them. The sample records about 36,000 clones, 78% being singletons. Germline V CDR1 and CDR2: ENHRY, SYGVKD. J gave up 0 bases and V 4 bases, and 13 bases lay outside the gene matches. The CDR3 spans 19 residues. The origin of this receptor is a man aged 55 to 69 with acute or convalescent COVID-19. The source material was peripheral blood. The rearrangement uses TRBV10-3 and TRBJ2-3, with TRBD2 identical over 10 bases. Written as DNA, the CDR3 is TGTGCCATCAGTGGGGGAGCTAGCGGGAGCCGGGGGAGCACAGATACGCAGTATTTT. This translates into CAISGGASGSRGSTDTQYF.